This TCR beta chain was sequenced for a study of CD8 T cells in Susac syndrome. Roughly 0.45 to 1 ug RNA was reverse transcribed with random hexamers. Each CDR3 protein is one row after TCRdb ran MiXCR on the immunoSEQ multiplex PCR reads. The sample lists roughly 180,000 distinct CDR3 sequences, about 95% seen once, with 0.085% to 0.12% in the top ten. The CDR3 extends over 12 amino acids. Germline CDR1 SQVTM, CDR2 ANQGSEA. V lost 7 bases and J lost 0, with 9 bases in between. TCR beta from blood CD8+ and CD4+ T cells was sequenced. This chain connects TRBV29-1 to TRBJ1-1; the D is unclear. The sequenced material came from CD4+ T cells from PBMCs. The clonotype was recovered from a human donor in good health. The CDR3 bases are TGCAGCGCAAGGGTGGTGAACACTGAAGCTTTCTTT. This translates into CSARVVNTEAFF.